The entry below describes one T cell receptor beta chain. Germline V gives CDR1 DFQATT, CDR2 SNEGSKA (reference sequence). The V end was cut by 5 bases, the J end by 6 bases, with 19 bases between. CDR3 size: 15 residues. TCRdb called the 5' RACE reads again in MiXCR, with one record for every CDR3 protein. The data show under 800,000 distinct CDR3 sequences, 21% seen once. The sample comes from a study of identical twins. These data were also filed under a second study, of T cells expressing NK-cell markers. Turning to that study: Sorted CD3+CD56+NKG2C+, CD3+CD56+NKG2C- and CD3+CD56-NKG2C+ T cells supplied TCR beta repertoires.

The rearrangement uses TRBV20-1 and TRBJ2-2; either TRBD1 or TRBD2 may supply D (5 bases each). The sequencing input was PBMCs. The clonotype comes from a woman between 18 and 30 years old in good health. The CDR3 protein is CSAEGYPGSPGELFF. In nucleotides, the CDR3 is TGCAGTGCTGAGGGGTATCCGGGAAGCCCCGGGGAGCTGTTTTTT.